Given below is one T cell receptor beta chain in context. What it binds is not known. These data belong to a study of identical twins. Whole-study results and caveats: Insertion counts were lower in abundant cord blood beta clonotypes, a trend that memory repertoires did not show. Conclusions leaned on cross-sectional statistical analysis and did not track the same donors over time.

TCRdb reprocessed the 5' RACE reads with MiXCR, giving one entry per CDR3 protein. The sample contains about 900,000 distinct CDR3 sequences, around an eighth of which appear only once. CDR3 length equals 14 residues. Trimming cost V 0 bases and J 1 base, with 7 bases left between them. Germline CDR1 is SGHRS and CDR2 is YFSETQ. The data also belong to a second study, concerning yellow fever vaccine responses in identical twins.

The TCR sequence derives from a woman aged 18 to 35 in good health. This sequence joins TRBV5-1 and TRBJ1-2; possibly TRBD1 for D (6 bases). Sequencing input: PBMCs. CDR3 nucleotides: TGCGCCAGCAGCTTGGAGGGGGGTAACTATGGCTACACCTTC. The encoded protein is CASSLEGGNYGYTF.